The 27 T cell receptor beta chains given below trace back to one sample, sequenced in a study of T cell repertoires in cytomegalovirus infection. No cognate antigen is known for these TCRs. TCRdb independently ran MiXCR on the reads; one entry per CDR3 protein. The table includes fewer than 900,000 distinct CDR3 sequences, around 29% detected once. The sample consisted of cultured CD8+ T cells from PBMCs, taken from culture after CMV antigen stimulation. The receptors here all came from a human donor in good health (CMV status not recorded). Some clones in this sample may be carry-over from other donors' samples.

The chain employs TRBV7-2 and TRBJ2-7; 13 bases line up with TRBD2. The J segment lost 3 bases and the V segment lost 4 bases, leaving 3 bases of the junction unmatched. Germline V gene lookup returns CDR1 SGHTA and CDR2 FQGNSA. The CDR3 is 15 amino acids. CDR3 nucleotides: TGTGCCAGCAGCTCCCGGACTAGCGGGGGCTACGAGCAGTACGTC. Its protein is CASSSRTSGGYEQYV.

This chain uses TRBV5-1 with TRBJ2-5; 9 bases line up with TRBD1. Germline V CDR1 and CDR2: SGHRS, YFSETQ. This CDR3 is 15 amino acids long. The V gene end was trimmed by 5 bases and the J gene end by 1 base; junction bases not matched to a gene: 6. CDR3 region: CASRDPGQGQETQYF. The CDR3 nucleotides are TGCGCCAGCAGAGACCCGGGACAGGGCCAAGAGACCCAGTACTTC.

The chain is built from TRBV12-3 or TRBV12-4 and TRBJ2-7; possible D gene TRBD2, 6 bases. V was clipped by 3 bases and J by 2 bases, with 17 bases between them. The CDR3 extends over 16 amino acids. CDR3 protein: CASSFVVAGRTYEQYF. The DNA of the CDR3 is TGTGCCAGCAGTTTCGTCGTTGCGGGGAGAACCTACGAGCAGTACTTC.

The sample holds a few counts of this clonotype. The V call is TRBV27, the J call TRBJ2-7; D might be TRBD2 (6 bases). Trimming shortened V by 5 bases and J by 6 bases, and 14 bases separated the two germline ends. This CDR3 is 13 amino acids long. Germline values: CDR1 MNHEY, CDR2 SMNVEV (reference sequence). The CDR3 is CASSNAGRFEQYF. The CDR3 nucleotides read TGTGCCAGCAGTAATGCGGGGAGGTTCGAGCAGTACTTC.

The sample holds a few counts of this clonotype. The V and J genes are TRBV7-9 and TRBJ2-1, with 8 bases matching TRBD2. This CDR3 spans 15 amino acids. J was trimmed by 7 bases and V by 6 bases; bases with no gene match: 11. Per the germline V gene, CDR1 is SEHNR and CDR2 is FQNEAQ (reference sequence). The CDR3 region has the DNA TGTGCCAGCAGTTCCTGGGGCCTAGCGGGTAATGAGCAGTTCTTC. Translated: CASSSWGLAGNEQFF.

The CDR3 is CASSLSRGGVTGELFF. The CDR3 nucleotides are TGTGCCAGCAGTTTATCGCGAGGGGGCGTCACCGGGGAGCTGTTTTTT. V gene TRBV27 combines with J gene TRBJ2-2, with 7 bases fitting TRBD1. The CDR3 loop spans 16 amino acids. Germline-derived CDR1 and CDR2 are MNHEY and SMNVEV (reference sequence). The V gene end was trimmed by 0 bases and the J gene end by 4 bases; junction bases not matched to a gene: 5.

V is TRBV6-2 or TRBV6-3 and J is TRBJ2-3; no definite D call. Trimming removed 8 bases from V and 4 bases from J, with 16 bases in between. The CDR3 runs to 14 residues. CDR1 is MNHEY, CDR2 SVGEGT, per germline. CDR3 DNA sequence: TGTGCCAGCTCCGACTCCAAAGGTCCAGATACGCAGTATTTT. This sequence encodes CASSDSKGPDTQYF.

The chain has TRBV7-9 and TRBJ1-1; no firm D call. V was trimmed by 3 bases and J by 0 bases, leaving 8 bases between them. Per germline, CDR1 SEHNR and CDR2 FQNEAQ (reference sequence). This CDR3 is built from 14 residues. As DNA, the CDR3 is TGTGCCAGCAGCTTGGAGGCCGTGAACACTGAAGCTTTCTTT. It is translated as CASSLEAVNTEAFF.

CDR3 loop: CASITGDPRSYEQYF. As DNA, the CDR3 is TGTGCCAGCATAACAGGGGACCCTCGGTCCTACGAGCAGTACTTC. This sequence joins TRBV25-1 and TRBJ2-7, with 7 nucleotides matching TRBD1. This CDR3 has 15 residues. J was trimmed by 1 base and V by 7 bases; bases with no gene match: 10. Per the germline V gene, CDR1 is MGHDK and CDR2 is SYGVNS.

The rearrangement uses TRBV7-9 and TRBJ2-1, with 7 bases matching TRBD1. From germline, CDR1 is SEHNR and CDR2 FQNEAQ (reference sequence). The CDR3 extends over 11 amino acids. V dropped 10 bases and J dropped 10; count of bases not matched to a gene: 7. CDR3 protein: CAKLQGSEQFF. CDR3 DNA sequence: TGTGCCAAGTTACAGGGGTCGGAGCAGTTCTTC.

The genes are TRBV28 and TRBJ2-3; D is uncertain. The CDR3 extends over 15 amino acids. V lost 3 bases and J lost 8, with 18 bases in between. Germline CDR1 reads MDHEN; CDR2 reads SYDVKM. The DNA for the CDR3 is TGTGCCAGCAGTTTCGAGGCGGCACACAGAGGTACGCAGTATTTT. This sequence encodes CASSFEAAHRGTQYF. The whole variable domain, remainder taken from reference TRBV28 and TRBJ2-3, is DVKVTQSSRYLVKRTGEKVFLECVQDMDHENMFWYRQDPGLGLRLIYFSYDVKMKEKGDIPEGYSVSREKKERFSLILESASTNQTSMYLCASSFEAAHRGTQYFGPGTRLTVL.

This clonotype came up a few times. V and J are TRBV19 and TRBJ2-7; D perhaps matches TRBD1 (6 bases). This CDR3 is 14 amino acids long. The germline CDR1 and CDR2 sequences are LNHDA and SQIVND (reference sequence). V was cut by 5 bases and J by 0 bases, with 11 bases left in between. The CDR3 sequence: CASSAVDSSYEQYF. DNA of the CDR3: TGTGCCAGTAGTGCCGTGGACAGCTCCTACGAGCAGTACTTC. Complete variable domain (other parts from reference TRBV19 and TRBJ2-7): DGGITQSPKYLFRKEGQNVTLSCEQNLNHDAMYWYRQDPGQGLRLIYYSQIVNDFQKGDIAEGYSVSREKKESFPLTVTSAQKNPTAFYLCASSAVDSSYEQYFGPGTRLTVT.

Only a few counts were recorded for this clonotype. The chain is built from TRBV28 and TRBJ2-6; TRBD1 aligns across 10 bases. This CDR3 region has 18 residues. The J segment lost 0 bases and the V segment lost 8 bases, leaving 10 bases of the junction unmatched. Looked up from germline, CDR1 is MDHEN and CDR2 is SYDVKM. The CDR3 DNA reads TGTGCCAGCCGTGGCGTGCGGGACAGGGGCTCTGGGGCCAACGTCCTGACTTTC. It specifies CASRGVRDRGSGANVLTF. Drawing the rest from reference TRBV28 and TRBJ2-6, the complete variable domain is DVKVTQSSRYLVKRTGEKVFLECVQDMDHENMFWYRQDPGLGLRLIYFSYDVKMKEKGDIPEGYSVSREKKERFSLILESASTNQTSMYLCASRGVRDRGSGANVLTFGAGSRLTVL.

V usage is TRBV6-1 and J usage is TRBJ1-5; no clear D. The CDR3 is 13 amino acids. V was pared by 3 bases and J by 5 bases, with 8 bases between. The germline CDR1 and CDR2 sequences are MNHNS and SASEGT. CDR3 residues: CASSDVLDQPQHF. CDR3 in DNA: TGTGCCAGCAGTGACGTGTTAGATCAGCCCCAGCATTTT.

The V gene is TRBV6-5, the J gene TRBJ1-1; D gene uncertain. The CDR3 has 15 amino acids. Germline loops: CDR1 MNHEY, CDR2 SVGAGI. The V end lost 0 bases, the J end lost 1 base, and 9 bases lay between the germline ends. The DNA for the CDR3 is TGTGCCAGCAGTTACTCGGGAGACTCGAACACTGAAGCTTTCTTT. Its translation is CASSYSGDSNTEAFF.

This chain uses TRBV7-6 with TRBJ1-2; 7 bases are a match to TRBD1. The CDR3 spans 16 residues. Germline-derived CDR1 and CDR2 are SGHVS and FNYEAQ. J gave up 6 bases and V 0 bases, and 10 bases lay outside the gene matches. The CDR3 protein is CASSLAEGRGFNGYTF. In DNA form, the CDR3 reads TGTGCCAGCAGCTTAGCTGAAGGCAGGGGGTTTAATGGCTACACCTTC.

The gene calls are TRBV20-1 and TRBJ1-5, with D possibly being TRBD1 (5 bases). V dropped 1 base and J dropped 6 bases, with 7 bases sitting between them. Germline lookup yields CDR1 DFQATT and CDR2 SNEGSKA (reference sequence). The CDR3 is made up of 12 amino acids. CDR3 in DNA: TGCAGTGCTAGAGGACAGTCTCAGCCCCAGCATTTT. Its protein product is CSARGQSQPQHF.

There are a few counts of this clonotype. J is TRBJ1-1 and V is TRBV12-3 or TRBV12-4; D gene ambiguous. The CDR3 has 13 residues. V lost 6 bases and J lost 6, with 14 bases in between. The CDR3 nucleotides read TGTGCCAGCAGCCCTGGGATCGACGCTGAAGCTTTCTTT. Its protein is CASSPGIDAEAFF.

This clonotype has a handful of counts. The J gene is TRBJ2-1, the V gene TRBV27; TRBD2 might be the D (6 bases). Germline V CDR1 and CDR2: MNHEY, SMNVEV (reference sequence). With 6 bases removed from V and 3 bases from J, the gap between germline ends came to 15 bases. This CDR3 has 15 amino acids. CDR3 protein: CASRILGGLYNEQFF. The CDR3 coding sequence is TGTGCCAGCAGGATCCTCGGGGGACTCTACAATGAGCAGTTCTTC.

This chain joins TRBV7-9 and TRBJ2-7; possibly TRBD2 for D (7 bases). V shed 5 bases and J shed 2 bases, with 16 bases lying between them. The CDR3 is 15 residues long. In germline, CDR1 is SEHNR, CDR2 FQNEAQ (reference sequence). The CDR3 coding sequence is TGTGCCAGCAGCCCCACAGGGAGGGGAACCTACGAGCAGTACGTC. Translating it yields CASSPTGRGTYEQYV.

This clonotype came up a few times. V gene TRBV29-1 combines with J gene TRBJ2-3, with 9 bases fitting TRBD2. Germline values: CDR1 SQVTM, CDR2 ANQGSEA. This CDR3 has 15 amino acids. The ends lost 1 base at V and 8 bases at J; junction bases unmatched: 10. For the CDR3, the DNA is TGCAGCGTTGAAGGGGGCGGGGGGGAGGTAGTTACGCAGTATTTT. Protein: CSVEGGGGEVVTQYF.

The V gene is TRBV27, the J gene TRBJ1-2; D gene uncertain. Germline CDR1 is MNHEY and CDR2 is SMNVEV (reference sequence). The V gene lost 6 bases and the J gene lost 4 bases, with 12 bases spanning the gap. CDR3 size: 13 residues. CDR3 bases: TGTGCCAGCAGAATCCAGCCTGGCTATGGCTACACCTTC. It translates to CASRIQPGYGYTF.

The chain recombines TRBV20-1 with TRBJ2-2; D is perhaps TRBD2 (6 bases). V was cut by 0 bases and J by 3 bases, with 14 bases left in between. The CDR3 loop spans 16 amino acids. The V gene's germline CDR1 is DFQATT and CDR2 SNEGSKA (reference sequence). The CDR3 DNA sequence: TGCAGTGCTAGAGATAGAGGCAGGGAGGACACCGGGGAGCTGTTTTTT. This encodes CSARDRGREDTGELFF.

This clonotype occurred a few times. The CDR3 DNA follows: TGTGCCAGCAGCTCCAACCATTTAAACAGCGATCAGCCCCAGCATTTT. Translation gives CASSSNHLNSDQPQHF. The J gene is TRBJ1-5, the V gene TRBV7-9, with unresolved D. Germline V gene sequence: CDR1 SEHNR, CDR2 FQNEAQ (reference sequence). The CDR3 runs to 16 residues. V lost 4 bases and J lost 5, with 18 bases in between.

The V and J genes are TRBV6-2 or TRBV6-3 and TRBJ1-5; D uncertain. The germline gives CDR1 MNHEY, CDR2 SVGEGT. The CDR3 contains 18 residues. Trimming took 0 bases from V and 2 from J, leaving 17 bases between them. CDR3 DNA sequence: TGTGCCAGCAGTTACTCGATAATAGGAACAGAGGGCAATCAGCCCCAGCATTTT. Translated: CASSYSIIGTEGNQPQHF.

This clonotype was seen a few times. The chain carries TRBV20-1 and TRBJ2-1; D is possibly TRBD1 (6 bases). V lost 1 base and J lost 10, with 14 bases in between. The CDR3 length is 13 residues. From germline, CDR1 is DFQATT and CDR2 SNEGSKA (reference sequence). Here the CDR3 DNA reads TGCAGTGCTAGAGTTTTCAGGGGTCGGGAGCAGTTCTTC. It translates to CSARVFRGREQFF.

This sequence joins TRBV15 and TRBJ1-1, with TRBD1 identical over 8 bases. CDR1 and CDR2 from the germline V gene are LNHNV and YYDKDF (reference sequence). The length of the CDR3 is 14 residues. With V trimmed by 5 bases and J by 2 bases, 4 bases remained unmatched. The CDR3 coding sequence is TGTGCCACCAGCCTTGACAGGGGTAACACTGAAGCTTTCTTT. Protein sequence: CATSLDRGNTEAFF.